The clone carrying this T cell receptor (beta chain) was seen only a few times. This entry is derived from a study of blood T cell repertoires in COVID-19. V gave up 3 bases and J gave up 0 bases; unmatched junction bases: 3. Germline V gene lookup returns CDR1 KGHSH and CDR2 LQKENI. This CDR3 is 16 amino acids long. Profiled with immunoSEQ multiplex PCR; TCRdb holds only in-frame clones, not every one. The sample lists more than 350,000 clones, around 87% occurring once. The TCR sequence derives from a woman between 50 and 59 years old who had recovered from COVID-19. Sequencing was carried out using PBMCs or T cells enriched from blood (not recorded which). The V and J genes are TRBV18 and TRBJ1-4; 8 bases map to TRBD1. The CDR3 DNA reads TGTGCCAGCTCACCTCAGGGGGCAGCAACTAATGAAAAACTGTTTTTT. This sequence encodes CASSPQGAATNEKLFF.